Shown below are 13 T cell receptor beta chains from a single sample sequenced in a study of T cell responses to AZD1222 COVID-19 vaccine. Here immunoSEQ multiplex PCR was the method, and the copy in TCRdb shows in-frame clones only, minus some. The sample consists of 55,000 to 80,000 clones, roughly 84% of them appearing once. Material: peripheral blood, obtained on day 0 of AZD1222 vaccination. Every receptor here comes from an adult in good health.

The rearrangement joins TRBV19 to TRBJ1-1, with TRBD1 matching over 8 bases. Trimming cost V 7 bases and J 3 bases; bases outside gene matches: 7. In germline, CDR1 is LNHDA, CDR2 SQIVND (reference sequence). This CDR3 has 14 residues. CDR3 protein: CASNRQGPYTEAFF. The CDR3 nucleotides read TGTGCCAGTAACCGACAGGGGCCTTACACTGAAGCTTTCTTT.

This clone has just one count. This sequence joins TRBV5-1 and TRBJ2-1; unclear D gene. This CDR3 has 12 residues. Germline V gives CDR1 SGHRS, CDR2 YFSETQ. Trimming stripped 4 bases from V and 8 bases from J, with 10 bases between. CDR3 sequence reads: CASSPDRDEQFF. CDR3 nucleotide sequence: TGCGCCAGCAGCCCGGATCGGGATGAGCAGTTCTTC.

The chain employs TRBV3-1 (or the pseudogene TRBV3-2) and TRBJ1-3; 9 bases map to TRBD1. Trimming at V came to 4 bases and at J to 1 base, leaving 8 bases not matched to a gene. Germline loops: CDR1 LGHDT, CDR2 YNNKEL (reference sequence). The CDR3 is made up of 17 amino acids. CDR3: CASSPGTGLLSGNTIYF. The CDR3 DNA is TGTGCCAGCAGCCCTGGGACAGGGCTATTATCTGGAAACACCATATATTTT.

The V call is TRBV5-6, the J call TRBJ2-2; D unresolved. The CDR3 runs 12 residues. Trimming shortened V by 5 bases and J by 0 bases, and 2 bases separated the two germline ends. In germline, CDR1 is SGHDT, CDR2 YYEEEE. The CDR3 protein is CASRSNTGELFF. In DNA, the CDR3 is TGTGCCAGCAGGTCGAACACCGGGGAGCTGTTTTTT.

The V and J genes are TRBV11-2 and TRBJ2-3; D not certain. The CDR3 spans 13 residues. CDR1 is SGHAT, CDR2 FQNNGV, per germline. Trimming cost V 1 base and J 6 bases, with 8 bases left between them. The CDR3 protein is CASSLGRPDTQYF. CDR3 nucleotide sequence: TGTGCCAGCAGCTTAGGCCGGCCGGATACGCAGTATTTT.

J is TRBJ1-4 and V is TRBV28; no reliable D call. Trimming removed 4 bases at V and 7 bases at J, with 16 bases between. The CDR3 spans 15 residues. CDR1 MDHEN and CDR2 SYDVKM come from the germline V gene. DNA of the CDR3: TGTGCCAGCAGTTCCCCGATCCCTGGAGGTGAAAAACTGTTTTTT. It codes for CASSSPIPGGEKLFF. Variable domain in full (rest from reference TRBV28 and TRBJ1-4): DVKVTQSSRYLVKRTGEKVFLECVQDMDHENMFWYRQDPGLGLRLIYFSYDVKMKEKGDIPEGYSVSREKKERFSLILESASTNQTSMYLCASSSPIPGGEKLFFGSGTQLSVL.

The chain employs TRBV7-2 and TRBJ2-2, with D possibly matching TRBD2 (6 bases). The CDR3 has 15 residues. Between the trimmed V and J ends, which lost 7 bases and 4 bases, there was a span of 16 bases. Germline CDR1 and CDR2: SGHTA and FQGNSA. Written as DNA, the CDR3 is TGTGCCAGCAAAACAGGACCGCGGGGCACCGGGGAGCTGTTTTTT. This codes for CASKTGPRGTGELFF.

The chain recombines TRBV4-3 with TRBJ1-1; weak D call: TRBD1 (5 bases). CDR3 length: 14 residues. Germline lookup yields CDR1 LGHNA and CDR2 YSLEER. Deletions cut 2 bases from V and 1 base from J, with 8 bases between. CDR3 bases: TGCGCCAGCAGCCAACTACAGGAGAACACTGAAGCTTTCTTT. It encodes CASSQLQENTEAFF.

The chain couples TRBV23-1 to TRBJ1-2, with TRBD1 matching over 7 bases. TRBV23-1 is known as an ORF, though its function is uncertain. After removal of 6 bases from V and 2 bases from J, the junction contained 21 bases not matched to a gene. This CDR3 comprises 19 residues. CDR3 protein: CASRPKKILQGTSNYGYTF. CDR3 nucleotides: TGCGCCAGCAGACCCAAGAAAATATTACAGGGGACTTCGAACTATGGCTACACCTTC.

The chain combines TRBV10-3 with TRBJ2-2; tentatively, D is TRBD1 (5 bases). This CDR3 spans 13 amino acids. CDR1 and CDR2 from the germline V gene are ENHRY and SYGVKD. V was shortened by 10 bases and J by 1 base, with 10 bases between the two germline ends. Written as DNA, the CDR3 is TGTGCCAGTACGACAGAGAACACCGGGGAGCTGTTTTTT. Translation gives CASTTENTGELFF.

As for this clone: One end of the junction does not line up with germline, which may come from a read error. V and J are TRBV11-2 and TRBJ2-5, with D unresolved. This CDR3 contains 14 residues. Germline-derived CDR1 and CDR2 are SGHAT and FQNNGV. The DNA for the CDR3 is TGTGCCAGCAGCTTAGTAGGGAAGCAAGTGACCCAGTACTTC. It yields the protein CASSLVGKQVTQYF.

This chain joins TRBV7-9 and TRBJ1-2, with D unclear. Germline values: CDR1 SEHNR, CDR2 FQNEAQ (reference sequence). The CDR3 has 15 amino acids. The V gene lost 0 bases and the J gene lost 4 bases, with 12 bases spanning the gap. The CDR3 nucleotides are TGTGCCAGCAGCTTAGCCATCGGCCAGGCCTATGGCTACACCTTC. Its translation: CASSLAIGQAYGYTF.

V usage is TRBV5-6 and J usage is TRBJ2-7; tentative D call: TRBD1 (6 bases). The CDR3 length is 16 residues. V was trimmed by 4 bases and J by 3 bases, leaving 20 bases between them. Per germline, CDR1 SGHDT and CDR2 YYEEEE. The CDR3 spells CASSLSNDRWHYEQYF. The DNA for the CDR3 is TGTGCCAGCAGCCTAAGTAACGACAGGTGGCACTACGAGCAGTACTTC.